These 21 T cell receptor beta chains originate from one sample sequenced in a study of blood T cells in healthy people across ages. PCR was performed a second time for about 7 to 11 cycles using a sample-barcoded 5' primer and a J-beta primer mix. Using its own MiXCR run on the 5' RACE reads, TCRdb lists one record per CDR3 protein. This sample has 710,000 or so distinct CDR3 sequences, with 22% found just once. Material: blood. These receptors were collected from a man aged 65 to 85 in good health.

The V call is TRBV7-2, the J call TRBJ1-2; D is perhaps TRBD1 (6 bases). The CDR3 has 12 residues. V gave up 0 bases and J gave up 13 bases, with 12 bases separating them. From germline, CDR1 is SGHTA and CDR2 FQGNSA. The CDR3 nucleotides read TGTGCCAGCAGCTTAGCGCAGGGGATGATCACCTTC. It specifies CASSLAQGMITF. Complete variable domain (other parts from reference TRBV7-2 and TRBJ1-2): GAGVSQSPSNKVTEKGKDVELRCDPISGHTALYWYRQSLGQGLEFLIYFQGNSAPDKSGLPSDRFSAERTGGSVSTLTIQRTQQEDSAVYLCASSLAQGMITFGSGTRLTVV.

CDR3 residues: CASSTRYQETQYF. The CDR3 region has the DNA TGTGCCAGCAGTACCAGATACCAAGAGACCCAGTACTTC. The chain uses TRBV12-3 or TRBV12-4 and TRBJ2-5, with unresolved D. The CDR3 runs to 13 residues. The V end was cut by 5 bases, the J end by 0 bases, with 7 bases between.

This clonotype was seen just once. Being one base from a much bigger clone, this may be a read error. V usage is TRBV29-1 and J usage is TRBJ2-1; perhaps TRBD1 as D (8 bases). Germline CDR1 SQVTM, CDR2 ANQGSEA. Trimming cost V 5 bases and J 7 bases, with 15 bases left between them. The CDR3 runs to 13 residues. DNA for the CDR3: TGCAGCGTTTCCAACAGGGGGGGAAATGAGCAGTTCTTC. Its translation: CSVSNRGGNEQFF.

This rearrangement joins TRBV12-3 or TRBV12-4 to TRBJ2-5; the match to TRBD2 covers 8 bases. The DNA end is more similar to TRBJ2-1, so the J call may be wrong. CDR3 length: 15 residues. The CDR3 protein is CASSPGLARSNEQFF. The CDR3 DNA reads as TGTGCCAGCAGCCCCGGACTAGCCCGAAGCAATGAGCAGTTCTTC.

The sample holds a few counts of this clonotype. CDR3 protein: CASSSVAWASYNEQFF. The CDR3 nucleotides read TGTGCCAGCAGTTCCGTCGCGTGGGCCTCCTACAATGAGCAGTTCTTC. The gene calls are TRBV28 and TRBJ2-1; no clear D gene. The CDR3 runs to 16 residues. Trimming cost V 4 bases and J 0 bases, with 13 bases left between them. Germline CDR1 and CDR2: MDHEN and SYDVKM.

This clonotype has only a few counts. This chain uses TRBV6-5 with TRBJ1-1; 10 bases map to TRBD1. The CDR3 totals 14 residues. The germline V gene has CDR1 MNHEY and CDR2 SVGAGI. V gave up 6 bases and J gave up 10 bases; unmatched junction bases: 11. In nucleotides, the CDR3 is TGTGCCAGCAGGCGGACAGGGGGAATTTCGGGAGCTTTCTTT. It translates to CASRRTGGISGAFF.

This clonotype has more than one count but fewer than ten. The chain combines TRBV20-1 with TRBJ2-7, with D maybe TRBD1 (6 bases). The CDR3 length is 13 residues. V was cut by 4 bases and J by 6 bases, with 16 bases left in between. Germline CDR1 is DFQATT and CDR2 is SNEGSKA (reference sequence). Here the CDR3 reads CSATPGHPVEQYV. The CDR3 DNA reads as TGCAGTGCTACCCCGGGACACCCTGTCGAGCAGTACGTC.

This clonotype was observed a few times. V and J are TRBV2 and TRBJ2-5; D gene uncertain. The CDR3 is 12 amino acids. Trimming took off 7 bases at V and 5 bases at J, with 11 bases between the two ends. Germline loops: CDR1 SNHLY, CDR2 FYNNEI. CDR3 protein: CASMSQRETQYF. DNA for the CDR3: TGTGCCAGCATGTCACAACGGGAGACCCAGTACTTC.

Worth noting for this clonotype: An end of the junction does not agree with germline; a read error may underlie this. The chain is built from TRBV5-1 and TRBJ2-3; 10 nucleotides line up with TRBD1. The CDR3 totals 14 residues. Germline V gene lookup returns CDR1 SGHRS and CDR2 YFSETQ. Here the CDR3 reads CASSLEGQGDTQYF. DNA of the CDR3: TGCGCTAGCAGCTTGGAGGGACAGGGGGATACGCAGTATTTT.

This clonotype was counted only a few times. In nucleotides, the CDR3 is TGTGCCAGCAGCGAACAGAGGACTGAAGCTTTCTTT. This gives the protein CASSEQRTEAFF. The rearrangement uses TRBV6-1 and TRBJ1-1; the D is unclear. The germline V gene has CDR1 MNHNS and CDR2 SASEGT. The ends were cut back, 6 bases at V and 5 bases at J, with 10 bases in the middle. The CDR3 length is 12 residues.

This sequence joins TRBV7-8 and TRBJ1-1; D ambiguous. The V end was cut by 6 bases, the J end by 1 base, with 15 bases between. The CDR3 runs to 15 residues. Germline values: CDR1 SGHVS, CDR2 FQNEAQ. The CDR3 region is CASRKNLQTNTEAFF. CDR3 DNA sequence: TGTGCCAGCAGGAAAAACCTACAGACGAACACTGAAGCTTTCTTT.

This clonotype has more than one count but fewer than ten. The chain links TRBV6-6 to TRBJ2-5, with D unresolved. The J call is uncertain, as TRBJ2-7 better fits the DNA end. The CDR3 has 14 amino acids. CDR1 and CDR2 from the germline V gene are MNHNY and SVGAGI (reference sequence). CDR3 sequence: CASSYLGQPYEQYF. Here the CDR3 DNA reads TGTGCCAGCAGTTACTTAGGCCAGCCCTACGAGCAGTACTTC.

The chain couples TRBV21-1 to TRBJ1-2. TRBV21-1 is recorded as a pseudogene. The CDR3 extends over 11 amino acids. DNA for the CDR3: TGTGCCAGCAATCTCGAATTTCGCTACACCTTC. This codes for CASNLEFRYTF.

As for this clonotype: Germline and junction disagree at one end, which may indicate a read error. J is TRBJ2-1 and V is TRBV7-3; D unresolved. The V gene's germline CDR1 is SGHTA and CDR2 FQGTGA. This CDR3 region has 13 residues. In DNA, the CDR3 is TGTGTCAGCAGCTCTGACCATAACAATGAGCAGTTCTTC. This encodes CVSSSDHNNEQFF.

The chain links TRBV5-1 to TRBJ1-2; D is unresolved. There are 14 residues in the CDR3. V gave up 2 bases and J gave up 5 bases, with 13 bases separating them. CDR1 SGHRS and CDR2 YFSETQ come from the germline V gene. The CDR3: CASSLDLPIYGYTF. CDR3 sequence (DNA): TGCGCCAGCAGCTTAGACCTACCGATTTATGGCTACACCTTC.

This clonotype was seen a few times. Here the CDR3 reads CASGPGTGLANEQFF. DNA for the CDR3: TGTGCTAGTGGTCCCGGGACAGGGCTTGCGAATGAGCAGTTCTTC. The J gene is TRBJ2-1, the V gene TRBV12-5; 9 nucleotides line up with TRBD1. The V gene's germline CDR1 is LGHNT and CDR2 FRNRAP. The CDR3 covers 15 residues. V shed 5 bases, J shed 7 bases, and the junction held 9 bases outside the gene matches.

This chain connects TRBV20-1 to TRBJ1-1; D gene ambiguous. Trimming pared 3 bases from V and 3 bases from J, leaving 11 bases between. Germline V CDR1 and CDR2: DFQATT, SNEGSKA (reference sequence). The CDR3 extends over 13 amino acids. CDR3 DNA: TGCAGTGCTAGGGACCGGAGCCACACTGAAGCTTTCTTT. Protein product: CSARDRSHTEAFF.

A note on this clonotype: Lacking the conserved final phenylalanine or tryptophan, this CDR3 likely reflects a read error. The chain couples TRBV18 to TRBJ2-5; 7 bases fit TRBD2. There are 13 residues in the CDR3. Germline V CDR1 and CDR2: KGHSH, LQKENI. The ends lost 6 bases at V and 11 bases at J; junction bases unmatched: 12. CDR3 bases: TGTGCCAGCTCCCCTGCCTGGGAGGGAGAGCAGTACGTC. It codes for CASSPAWEGEQYV.

This clonotype was detected a few times. The chain joins TRBV7-2 to TRBJ2-5; D call uncertain. The J call is in doubt because the DNA end fits TRBJ2-1 better. Germline CDR1 and CDR2: SGHTA and FQGNSA. CDR3 length: 13 residues. The CDR3 region is CASSRWDYNEQFF. The CDR3 DNA sequence: TGTGCCAGCAGCCGGTGGGACTACAATGAGCAGTTCTTC.

The V and J genes are TRBV12-3 or TRBV12-4 and TRBJ2-5, with D perhaps matching TRBD1 (6 bases). The closer fit of TRBJ2-7 to the DNA end suggests the J call may be wrong. There are 12 residues in the CDR3. CDR3: CASADRSYEQYF. CDR3 bases: TGTGCCAGCGCGGACAGATCCTACGAGCAGTACTTC.

The chain links TRBV5-5 to TRBJ2-5, with 13 bases matching TRBD2. Matching the DNA end better, TRBJ2-1 makes the J call doubtful. This CDR3 has 16 amino acids. The germline V gene encodes CDR1 SGHKS and CDR2 YYEKEE (reference sequence). Here the CDR3 DNA reads TGTGCCAGCAGCTTGGAACTAGCGGGGGGGCAGAATGAGCAGTTCTTC. Its protein is CASSLELAGGQNEQFF.